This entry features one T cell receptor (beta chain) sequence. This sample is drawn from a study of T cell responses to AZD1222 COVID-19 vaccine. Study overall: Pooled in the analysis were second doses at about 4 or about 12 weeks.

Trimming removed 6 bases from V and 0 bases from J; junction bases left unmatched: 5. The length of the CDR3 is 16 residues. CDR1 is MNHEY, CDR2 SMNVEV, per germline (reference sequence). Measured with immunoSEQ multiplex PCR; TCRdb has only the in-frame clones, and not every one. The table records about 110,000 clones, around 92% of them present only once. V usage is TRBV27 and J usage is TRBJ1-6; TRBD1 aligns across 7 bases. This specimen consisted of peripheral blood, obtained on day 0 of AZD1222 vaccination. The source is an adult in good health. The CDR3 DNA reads TGTGCCAGCAGGGGGGACAGCAACTCCTATAATTCACCCCTCCACTTT. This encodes CASRGDSNSYNSPLHF.